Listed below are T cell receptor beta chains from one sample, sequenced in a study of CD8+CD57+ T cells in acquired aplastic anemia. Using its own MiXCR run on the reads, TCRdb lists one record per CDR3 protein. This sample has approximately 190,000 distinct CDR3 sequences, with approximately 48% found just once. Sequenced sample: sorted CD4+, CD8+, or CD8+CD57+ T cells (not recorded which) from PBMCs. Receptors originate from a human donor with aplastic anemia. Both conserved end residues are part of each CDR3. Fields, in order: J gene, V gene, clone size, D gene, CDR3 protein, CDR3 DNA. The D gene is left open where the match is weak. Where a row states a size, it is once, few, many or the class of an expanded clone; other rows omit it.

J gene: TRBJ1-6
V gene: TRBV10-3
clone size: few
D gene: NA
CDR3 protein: CATGTDNSPLHF
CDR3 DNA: TGTGCCACCGGGACGGACAATTCACCCCTCCACTTT

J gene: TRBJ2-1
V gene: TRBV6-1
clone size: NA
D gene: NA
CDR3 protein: CASTRGLYNEQFF
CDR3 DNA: TGTGCCAGCACCCGTGGGCTTTACAATGAGCAGTTCTTC

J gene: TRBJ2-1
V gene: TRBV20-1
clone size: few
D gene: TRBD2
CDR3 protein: CSARLAGGQEQFF
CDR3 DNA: TGCAGTGCTAGGTTAGCGGGAGGACAAGAGCAGTTCTTC

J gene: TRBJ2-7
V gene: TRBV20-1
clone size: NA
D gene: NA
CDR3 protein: CSARGEGSSEVGEQYF
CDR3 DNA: TGCAGTGCTAGAGGTGAGGGTAGCTCCGAAGTTGGGGAGCAGTACTTC

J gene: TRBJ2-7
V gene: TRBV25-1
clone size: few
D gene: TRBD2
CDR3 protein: CASSQGPGTSVYEQYF
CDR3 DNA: TGTGCCAGCAGCCAAGGCCCCGGGACTAGCGTCTACGAGCAGTACTTC

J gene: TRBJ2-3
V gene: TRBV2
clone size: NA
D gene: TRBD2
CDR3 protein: CASRGEAGYTQYF
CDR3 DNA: TGTGCCAGCAGGGGCGAAGCGGGATATACGCAGTATTTT

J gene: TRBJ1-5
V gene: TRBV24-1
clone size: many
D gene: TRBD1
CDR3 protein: CATSDADRDNQPQHF
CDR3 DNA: TGTGCCACCAGTGACGCGGACAGGGACAATCAGCCCCAGCATTTT

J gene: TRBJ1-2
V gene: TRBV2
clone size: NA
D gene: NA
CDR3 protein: CASSEGTANYGYTF
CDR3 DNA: TGTGCCAGCAGTGAAGGGACAGCAAACTATGGCTACACCTTC

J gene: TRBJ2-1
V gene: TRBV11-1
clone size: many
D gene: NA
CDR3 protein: CASSPGLLSSYNEQFF
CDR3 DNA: TGTGCCAGCAGCCCAGGACTCCTGAGCTCCTACAATGAGCAGTTCTTC

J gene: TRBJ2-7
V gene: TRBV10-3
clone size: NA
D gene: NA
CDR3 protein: CAISVADTSYEQYF
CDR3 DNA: TGTGCCATCAGTGTCGCGGACACCTCCTACGAGCAGTACTTC

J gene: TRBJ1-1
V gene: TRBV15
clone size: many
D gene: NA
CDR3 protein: CATSRMTDAEAFF
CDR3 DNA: TGTGCCACCAGCAGGATGACAGACGCTGAAGCTTTCTTT

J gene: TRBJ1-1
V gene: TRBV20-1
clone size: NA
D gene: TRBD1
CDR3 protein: CSARPWTGLRYTEAFF
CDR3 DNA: TGCAGTGCTAGACCCTGGACAGGGTTGAGGTACACTGAAGCTTTCTTT

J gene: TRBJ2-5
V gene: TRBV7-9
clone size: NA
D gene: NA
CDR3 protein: CASSLRGGYQETQYF
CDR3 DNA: TGTGCCAGCAGCTTAAGGGGGGGGTACCAAGAGACCCAGTACTTC

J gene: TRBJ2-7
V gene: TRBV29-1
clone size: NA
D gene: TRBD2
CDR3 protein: CSVEGTSGGVYEQYF
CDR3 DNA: TGCAGCGTTGAAGGGACTAGCGGTGGAGTCTACGAGCAGTACTTC

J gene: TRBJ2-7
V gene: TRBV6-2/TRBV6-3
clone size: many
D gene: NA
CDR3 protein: CASERTPSTYEQYF
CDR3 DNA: TGTGCCAGCGAAAGGACACCTAGTACCTACGAGCAGTACTTC

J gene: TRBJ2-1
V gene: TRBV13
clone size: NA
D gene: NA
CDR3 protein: CASSVGSPNNEQFF
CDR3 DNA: TGTGCCAGCAGCGTAGGATCCCCAAACAATGAGCAGTTCTTC

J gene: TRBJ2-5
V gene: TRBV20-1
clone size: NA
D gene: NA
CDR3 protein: CSARGVSAETQYF
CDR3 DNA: TGCAGTGCTAGAGGTGTTAGCGCGGAGACCCAGTACTTC

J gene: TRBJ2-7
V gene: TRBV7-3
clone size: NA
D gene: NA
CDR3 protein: CASSLFSGLGYEQYF
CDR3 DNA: TGTGCCAGCAGCCTCTTTTCGGGTCTTGGGTACGAGCAGTACTTC

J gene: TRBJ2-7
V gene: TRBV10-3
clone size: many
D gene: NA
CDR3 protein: CAISESTAGAIYEQYF
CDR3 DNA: TGTGCCATCAGTGAGTCGACTGCGGGGGCTATCTACGAGCAGTACTTC